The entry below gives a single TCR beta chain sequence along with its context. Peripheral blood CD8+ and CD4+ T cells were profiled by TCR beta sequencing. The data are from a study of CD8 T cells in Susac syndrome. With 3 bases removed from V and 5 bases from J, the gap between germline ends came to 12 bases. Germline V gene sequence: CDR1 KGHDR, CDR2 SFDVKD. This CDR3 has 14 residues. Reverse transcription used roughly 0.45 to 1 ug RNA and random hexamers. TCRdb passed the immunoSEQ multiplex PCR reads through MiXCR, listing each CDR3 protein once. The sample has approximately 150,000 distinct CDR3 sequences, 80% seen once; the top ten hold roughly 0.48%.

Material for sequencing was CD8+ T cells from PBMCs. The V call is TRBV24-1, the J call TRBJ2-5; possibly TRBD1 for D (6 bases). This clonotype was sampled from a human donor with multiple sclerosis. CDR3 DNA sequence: TGTGCCACCAGTGATAACAGGGTATCGGAGACCCAGTACTTC. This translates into CATSDNRVSETQYF.